The sequence of this T cell receptor beta chain was determined in a study of ipilimumab plus nivolumab after autologous stem cell transplantation. Study summary: The DLBCL cohort had primary refractory and relapsed disease, with 18-month progression-free survival of around 88% and 27%. Notes on the study in general: Authors suggest TCR repertoire, Treg phenotype and gut microbiota support further study.

Germline lookup yields CDR1 SGHNT and CDR2 YYREEE (reference sequence). V shed 3 bases and J shed 3 bases, with 16 bases lying between them. The CDR3 length is 15 residues. The data were produced by immunoSEQ multiplex PCR, yet TCRdb's version contains in-frame clones alone and is incomplete. Of 20,000 to 25,000 clones listed, 77% are singletons. With regard to this clone: The antigen is undetermined.

Checkpoint therapy with ipilimumab 1 mg/kg began 14 to 28 days after transplant. Patients got 3 mg/kg IV nivolumab weeks 1, 4, 7, 10, then biweekly through week 26. The chain employs TRBV5-4 and TRBJ2-7, with a possible D match to TRBD1 (7 bases). This clonotype was obtained from a male donor with diffuse large B-cell lymphoma. Sequenced here: PBMCs, sampled in a trial of ipilimumab plus nivolumab as post-transplant consolidation. DNA of the CDR3: TGTGCCAGCAGCTCACCAGGGGGGTTGGACTACGAGCAGTACTTC. This encodes CASSSPGGLDYEQYF.